The clone carrying this T cell receptor (beta chain) was counted a single time. The antigen is undetermined. At one end the junction does not follow the germline gene, possibly because of a read error. This entry is derived from a study of blood T cells in healthy people across ages. Findings and limits, study-wide: It was the long-lived donors that had more naive CD4+ cells and higher diversity than aged donors. Per million T cells, TCR beta diversity dropped roughly linearly as age increased.

The CDR3 is 16 amino acids. Germline V lookup: CDR1 LGHNA, CDR2 YNFKEQ. A second PCR, run for roughly 6 to 11 cycles, used a sample-barcoded 5' primer plus a J-beta primer mix. TCRdb redid the calling of the 5' RACE reads with MiXCR, one entry per CDR3 protein. The profile covers some 750,000 distinct CDR3 sequences, with 22% appearing a single time and 20% to 25% taken by the ten largest. This chain links TRBV4-2 with TRBJ1-3; weak D call: TRBD1 (6 bases). Source material: blood. The TCR comes from a man between 65 and 85 years old in good health. CDR3 residues: CASSPGSGAEINTLYF. The CDR3 coding sequence is TGTGCCAGCAGCCCTGGGTCAGGGGCGGAGATAAACACCTTATATTTT.